This TCR beta chain was observed in a study of T cells after yellow fever vaccination (dated by TCRdb to between 2017 and 2020). Study-level background: The SMART-Seq v4 Ultra Low Input RNA kit was used to prepare libraries from fractions with low cell numbers. Blood was drawn at multiple timepoints before and after primary and secondary immunization, with bulk PBMC replicates and cell subsets isolated. The cohort comprised two healthy male donors, one aged 18 to 30 and one aged 30 to 40 years. To follow T-cell clones before and after both primary and booster YFV17D yellow fever vaccination, bulk TCR alpha and beta repertoires underwent longitudinal sequencing.

V is pared back by 0 bases and J by 2 bases, with 12 bases lying between the germline termini. From its cysteine to its phenylalanine, the CDR3 spans 15 amino acids. The sequence is cut down to CDR3 DNA, 45 bases in frame from base 1. CDR1 and CDR2, per the germline V gene, are SGDLS and YYNGEE. Reading the label with the study, this specimen's treatment or condition is: live attenuated yellow fever vaccine strain. A standard Ficoll-Paque protocol was used to isolate PBMCs from peripheral blood. Dynabeads CD4 and CD8 positive selection kits were used to isolate the CD4 and CD8 T-cell fractions. TriZol was used to extract RNA from bulk PBMCs, from CD4 and CD8 fractions, and from dextramer-positive and dextramer-negative fractions. The study at large found these results: Because abundant contaminating clonotypes from the bulk population could be contained in FACS-sorted repertoires, computational filtering was required. Most clones expanded after primary vaccination (almost 97% of CD4 and roughly 91% of CD8) were re-detected after the booster, suggesting that broad memory maintenance occurred. Because the study included only a couple of donors, the extent to which the findings can be generalized is limited. Compared with the primary T-cell response, the secondary T-cell response was weaker but faster, peaking on day 5 rather than day 15. A small fraction of clonotypes showed up in both the CD4 and CD8 compartments, probably as a result of convergent recombination.

TCR cDNA was synthesized by 5'RACE template switching, which introduced a universal primer site and unique molecular identifiers. cDNA synthesis was primed from both the TCR alpha and TCR beta constant segments. Two PCR steps were used to amplify libraries, with sample barcodes and sequencing adapters being added in the second step. Sequencing of libraries was done on Illumina HiSeq 2500 (2x100 bp) or NovaSeq (2x150 bp). The authors processed their data as follows. Demultiplexing of reads and collapsing into UMI consensus sequences were performed with MIGEC, and V(D)J alignment was carried out with MiXCR. Vaccine-responding clonotypes were identified with edgeR using replicate PBMC samples, with FDR below 0.01 and a log2 fold change above 5 up to day 15 being required. CD4 or CD8 identity was assigned to each bulk clonotype according to whether the clonotype was present at higher abundance in the sequenced CD4 repertoire or the sequenced CD8 repertoire. The raw public data were reprocessed by TCRdb itself: fastp quality trimming at Q25, MiXCR clonotype calling, in-frame beta chains only. Each record represents a unique CDR3 protein, reported with the most common genes and DNA among its rows. For this entry, the V and J calls and clone size follow TCRdb and not the study's own pipeline. The sample contains about 140,000 distinct CDR3 sequences, about 6.9% of them found a single time. The ten most abundant clones make up approximately 0.61% of the sample.

This clonotype was seen repeatedly, ten times or more. This clone's antigen is unknown. No much larger clone exists at a distance of one base, and base qualities are not known. The sequence was obtained from a man aged 25 to 40 who received the YFV17D yellow fever vaccine. The rearranged segments are TRBV9 and TRBJ2-7; a tentative D call is TRBD1 (6 bases match). The material sequenced was CD4+ T cells sorted from PBMCs, taken 10 days after the yellow fever booster vaccination. DNA sequence: TGTGCCAGCAGCGTAGCGGGCCAGGGGACCTACGAGCAGTACTTC. This translates into CASSVAGQGTYEQYF.